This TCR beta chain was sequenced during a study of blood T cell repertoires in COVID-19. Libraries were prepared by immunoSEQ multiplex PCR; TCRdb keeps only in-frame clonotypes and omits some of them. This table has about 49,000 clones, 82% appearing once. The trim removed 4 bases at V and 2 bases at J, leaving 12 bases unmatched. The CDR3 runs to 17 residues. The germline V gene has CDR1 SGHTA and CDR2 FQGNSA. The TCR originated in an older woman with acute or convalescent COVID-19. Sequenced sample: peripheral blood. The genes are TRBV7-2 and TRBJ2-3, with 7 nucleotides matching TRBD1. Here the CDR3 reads CASSSSRNRGPTDTQYF. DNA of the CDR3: TGTGCCAGCAGCTCATCTCGAAACAGGGGTCCCACAGATACGCAGTATTTT.